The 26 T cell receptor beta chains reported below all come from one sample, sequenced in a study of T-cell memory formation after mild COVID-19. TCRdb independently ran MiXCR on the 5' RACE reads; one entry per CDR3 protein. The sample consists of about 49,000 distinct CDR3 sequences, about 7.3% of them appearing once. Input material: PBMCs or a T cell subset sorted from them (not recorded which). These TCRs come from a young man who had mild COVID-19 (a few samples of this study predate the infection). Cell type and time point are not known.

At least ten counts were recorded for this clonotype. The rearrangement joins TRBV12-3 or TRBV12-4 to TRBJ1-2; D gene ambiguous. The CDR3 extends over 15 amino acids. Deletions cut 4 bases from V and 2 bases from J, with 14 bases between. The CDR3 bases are TGTGCCAGCAGTTCCTCGGGAGGTATAAACTATGGCTACACCTTC. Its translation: CASSSSGGINYGYTF.

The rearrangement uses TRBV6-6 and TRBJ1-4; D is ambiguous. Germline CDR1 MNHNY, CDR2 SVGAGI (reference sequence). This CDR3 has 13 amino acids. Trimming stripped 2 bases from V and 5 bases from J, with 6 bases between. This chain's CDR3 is CASSYQENEKLFF. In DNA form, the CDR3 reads TGTGCCAGCAGTTACCAAGAGAATGAAAAACTGTTTTTT.

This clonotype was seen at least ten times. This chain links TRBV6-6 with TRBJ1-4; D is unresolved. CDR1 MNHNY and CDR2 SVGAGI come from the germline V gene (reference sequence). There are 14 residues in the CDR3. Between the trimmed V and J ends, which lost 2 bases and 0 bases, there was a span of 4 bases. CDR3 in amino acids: CASSYLATNEKLFF. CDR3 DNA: TGTGCCAGCAGTTACCTTGCAACTAATGAAAAACTGTTTTTT.

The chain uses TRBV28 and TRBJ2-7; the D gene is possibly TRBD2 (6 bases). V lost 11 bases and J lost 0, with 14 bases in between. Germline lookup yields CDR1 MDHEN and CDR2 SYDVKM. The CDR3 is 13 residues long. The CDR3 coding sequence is TGTGCCGCTTGGAGGGACGGCTCCTACGAGCAGTACTTC. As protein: CAAWRDGSYEQYF.

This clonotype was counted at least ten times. This CDR3 reads CASTFRQQETQYF. CDR3 bases: TGTGCCAGCACGTTCAGGCAACAAGAGACCCAGTACTTC. This chain connects TRBV7-6 to TRBJ2-5; D gene ambiguous. CDR1 SGHVS and CDR2 FNYEAQ come from the germline V gene. Trimming took 7 bases from V and 2 from J, leaving 11 bases between them. The CDR3 contains 13 residues.

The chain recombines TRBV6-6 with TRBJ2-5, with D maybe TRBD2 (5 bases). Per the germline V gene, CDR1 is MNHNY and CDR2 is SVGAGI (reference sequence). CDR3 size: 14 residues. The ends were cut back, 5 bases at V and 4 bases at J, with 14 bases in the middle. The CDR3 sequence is CASSPPAGGETQYF. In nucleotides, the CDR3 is TGTGCCAGCAGTCCCCCGGCGGGCGGAGAGACCCAGTACTTC.

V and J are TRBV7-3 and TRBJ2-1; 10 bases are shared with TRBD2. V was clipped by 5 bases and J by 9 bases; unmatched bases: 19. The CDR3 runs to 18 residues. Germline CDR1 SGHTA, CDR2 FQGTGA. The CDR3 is CASSLEGAAGGFAGEQFF. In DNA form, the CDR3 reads TGTGCCAGCAGCCTTGAGGGAGCAGCGGGGGGGTTCGCCGGTGAGCAGTTCTTC.

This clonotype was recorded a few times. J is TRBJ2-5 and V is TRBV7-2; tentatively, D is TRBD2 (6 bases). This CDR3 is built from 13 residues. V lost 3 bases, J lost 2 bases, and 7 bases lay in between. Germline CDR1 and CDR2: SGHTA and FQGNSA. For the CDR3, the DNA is TGTGCCAGCAGCTTCCGGGGGCAAGAGACCCAGTACTTC. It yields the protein CASSFRGQETQYF.

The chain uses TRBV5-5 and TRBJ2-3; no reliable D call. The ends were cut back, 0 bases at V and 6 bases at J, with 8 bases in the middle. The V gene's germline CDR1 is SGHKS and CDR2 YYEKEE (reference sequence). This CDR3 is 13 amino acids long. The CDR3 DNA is TGTGCCAGCAGCTTGGAACTCCCGGATACGCAGTATTTT. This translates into CASSLELPDTQYF.

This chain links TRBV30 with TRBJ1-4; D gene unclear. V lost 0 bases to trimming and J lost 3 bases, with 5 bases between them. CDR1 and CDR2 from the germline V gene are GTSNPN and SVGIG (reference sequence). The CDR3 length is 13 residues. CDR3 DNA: TGTGCCTGGAGTGTACAGTCTAATGAAAAACTGTTTTTT. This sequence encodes CAWSVQSNEKLFF.

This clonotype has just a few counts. This CDR3 reads CASSLYGELFF. The CDR3, as DNA: TGTGCCAGCAGCTTATACGGGGAGCTGTTTTTT. The genes are TRBV11-2 and TRBJ2-2; no definite D call. The CDR3 length is 11 residues. The V end was cut by 2 bases, the J end by 7 bases, with 2 bases between. Germline-derived CDR1 and CDR2 are SGHAT and FQNNGV.

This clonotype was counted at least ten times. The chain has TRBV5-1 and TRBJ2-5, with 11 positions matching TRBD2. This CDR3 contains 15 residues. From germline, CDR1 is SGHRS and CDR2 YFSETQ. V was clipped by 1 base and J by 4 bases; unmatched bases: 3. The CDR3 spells CASSLSLAGGETQYF. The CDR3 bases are TGCGCCAGCAGCTTGAGTCTAGCGGGGGGAGAGACCCAGTACTTC.

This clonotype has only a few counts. CDR3 in DNA: TGCAGCGTGACCGGGGCCAACTATGGCTACACCTTC. This gives the protein CSVTGANYGYTF. The chain is built from TRBV29-1 and TRBJ1-2; tentative D call: TRBD1 (5 bases). Germline CDR1 and CDR2: SQVTM and ANQGSEA. This CDR3 region has 12 residues. V lost 6 bases, J lost 2 bases, and 10 bases lay in between. Full variable domain (outside the CDR3, taken from reference TRBV29-1 and TRBJ1-2): SAVISQKPSRDICQRGTSLTIQCQVDSQVTMMFWYRQQPGQSLTLIATANQGSEATYESGFVIDKFPISRPNLTFSTLTVSNMSPEDSSIYLCSVTGANYGYTFGSGTRLTVV.

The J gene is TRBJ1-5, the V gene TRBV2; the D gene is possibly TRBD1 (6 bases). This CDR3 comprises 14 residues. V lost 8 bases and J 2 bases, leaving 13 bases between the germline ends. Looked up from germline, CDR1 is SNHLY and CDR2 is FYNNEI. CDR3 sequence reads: CASGRRQGNQPQHF. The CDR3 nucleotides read TGTGCCAGCGGCCGAAGACAGGGCAATCAGCCCCAGCATTTT.

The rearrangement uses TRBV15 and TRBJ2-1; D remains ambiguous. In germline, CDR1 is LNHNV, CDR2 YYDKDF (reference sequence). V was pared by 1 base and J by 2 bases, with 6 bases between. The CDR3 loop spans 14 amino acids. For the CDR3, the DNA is TGTGCCACCAGCAGAGCTGGGACCTACAATGAGCAGTTCTTC. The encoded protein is CATSRAGTYNEQFF.

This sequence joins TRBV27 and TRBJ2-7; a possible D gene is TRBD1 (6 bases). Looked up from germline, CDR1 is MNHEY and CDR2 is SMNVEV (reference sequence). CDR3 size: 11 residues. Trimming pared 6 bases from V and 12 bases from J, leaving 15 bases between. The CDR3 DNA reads TGTGCCAGCAGCCCCACAGGGACGGTGTACGTC. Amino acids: CASSPTGTVYV.

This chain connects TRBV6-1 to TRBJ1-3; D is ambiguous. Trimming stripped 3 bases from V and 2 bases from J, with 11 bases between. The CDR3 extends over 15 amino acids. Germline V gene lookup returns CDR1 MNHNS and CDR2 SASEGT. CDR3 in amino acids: CASSDLAGAGNTIYF. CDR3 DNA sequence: TGTGCCAGCAGTGACCTAGCAGGAGCTGGAAACACCATATATTTT.

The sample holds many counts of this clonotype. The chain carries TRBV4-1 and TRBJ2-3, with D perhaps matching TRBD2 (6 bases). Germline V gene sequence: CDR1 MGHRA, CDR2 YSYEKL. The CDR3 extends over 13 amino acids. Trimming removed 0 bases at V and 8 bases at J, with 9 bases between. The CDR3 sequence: CASSQEWGGTQYF. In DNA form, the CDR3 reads TGCGCCAGCAGCCAAGAATGGGGAGGTACGCAGTATTTT.

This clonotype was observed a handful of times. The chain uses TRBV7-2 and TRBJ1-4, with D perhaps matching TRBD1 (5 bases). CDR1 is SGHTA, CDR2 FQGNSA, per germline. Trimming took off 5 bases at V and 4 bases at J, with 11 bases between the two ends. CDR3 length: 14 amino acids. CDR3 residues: CASSITGLNEKLFF. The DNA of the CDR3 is TGTGCCAGCAGCATCACAGGTCTTAATGAAAAACTGTTTTTT.

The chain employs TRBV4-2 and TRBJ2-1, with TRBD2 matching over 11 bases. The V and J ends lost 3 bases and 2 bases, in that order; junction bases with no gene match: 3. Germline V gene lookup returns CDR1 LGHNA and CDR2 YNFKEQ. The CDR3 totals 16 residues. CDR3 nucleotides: TGTGCCAGCAGCCAGGGACTAGCGGTGACCTACAATGAGCAGTTCTTC. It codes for CASSQGLAVTYNEQFF.

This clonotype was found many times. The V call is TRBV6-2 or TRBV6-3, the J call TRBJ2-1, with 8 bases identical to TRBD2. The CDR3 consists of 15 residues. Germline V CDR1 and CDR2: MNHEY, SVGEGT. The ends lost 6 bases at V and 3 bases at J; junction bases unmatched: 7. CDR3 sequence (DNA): TGTGCCAGCAGCTCAGCGGGGGCCAGCTACAATGAGCAGTTCTTC. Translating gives CASSSAGASYNEQFF.

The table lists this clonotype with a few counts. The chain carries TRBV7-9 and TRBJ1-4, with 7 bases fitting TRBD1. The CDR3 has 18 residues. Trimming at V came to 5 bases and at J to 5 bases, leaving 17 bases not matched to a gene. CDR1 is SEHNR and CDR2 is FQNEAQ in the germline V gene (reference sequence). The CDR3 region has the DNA TGTGCCAGCAGCAAGGGGGCGGGGGGCTACCCGCCGAATGAAAAACTGTTTTTT. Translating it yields CASSKGAGGYPPNEKLFF.

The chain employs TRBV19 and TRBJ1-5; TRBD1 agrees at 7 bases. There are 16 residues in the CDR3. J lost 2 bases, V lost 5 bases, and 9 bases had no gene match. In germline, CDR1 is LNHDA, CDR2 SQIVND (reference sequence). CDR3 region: CASSAKGGGGNQPQHF. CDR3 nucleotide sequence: TGTGCCAGTAGTGCCAAAGGGGGCGGAGGCAATCAGCCCCAGCATTTT.

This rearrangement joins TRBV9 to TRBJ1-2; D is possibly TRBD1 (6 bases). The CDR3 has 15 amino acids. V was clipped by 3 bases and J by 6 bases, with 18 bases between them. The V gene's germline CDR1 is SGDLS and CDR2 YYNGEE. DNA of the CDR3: TGTGCCAGCAGCGCAGTCGGGGGCGCCAGGGATGGCTACACCTTC. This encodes CASSAVGGARDGYTF. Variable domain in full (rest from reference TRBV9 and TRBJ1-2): DSGVTQTPKHLITATGQRVTLRCSPRSGDLSVYWYQQSLDQGLQFLIQYYNGEERAKGNILERFSAQQFPDLHSELNLSSLELGDSALYFCASSAVGGARDGYTFGSGTRLTVV.

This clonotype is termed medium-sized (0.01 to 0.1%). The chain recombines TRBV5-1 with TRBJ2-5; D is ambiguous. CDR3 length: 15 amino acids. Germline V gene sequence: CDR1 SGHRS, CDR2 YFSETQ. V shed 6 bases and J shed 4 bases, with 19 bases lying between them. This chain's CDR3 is CASTEGRPSAETQYF. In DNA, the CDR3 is TGCGCCAGCACCGAAGGACGCCCGTCGGCAGAGACCCAGTACTTC.

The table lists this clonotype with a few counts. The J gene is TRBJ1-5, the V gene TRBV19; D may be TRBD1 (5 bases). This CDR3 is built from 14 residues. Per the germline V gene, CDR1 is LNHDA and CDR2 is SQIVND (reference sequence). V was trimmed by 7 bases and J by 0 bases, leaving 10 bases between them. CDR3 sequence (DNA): TGTGCCAGTACTCTCGGGGCTAGCAATCAGCCCCAGCATTTT. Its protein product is CASTLGASNQPQHF.